This T cell receptor (beta chain) emerged from a study of post-analysis software for immune sequencing data. The wider study: Disease trajectories encompassed relapsing-remitting, secondary progressive and progressive-relapsing multiple sclerosis. Findings and limits, study-wide: Same-batch samples co-clustered strongly by F measure. Controls showed significantly higher normalized Chao1 diversity than did multiple sclerosis patients. About five TRBV segments, including TRBV5-6, TRBV5-1 and TRBV20-1, were more frequent in patients than controls.

Unique molecular identifiers tagged the TCR beta cDNA libraries. With about 0.85 to 10 million T cells as the source, approximately 450,000 cDNA molecules resulted. TCRdb processed the PCR reads anew with MiXCR; each CDR3 protein has one entry. In the table there are hundreds of thousands of distinct CDR3 sequences, around 34% of which are singletons. With regard to this clonotype: What it binds is unknown. The junction departs from germline at one end; a sequencing error may be responsible.

There are 14 residues in the CDR3. Germline V gives CDR1 DFQATT, CDR2 SNEGSKA (reference sequence). Material for sequencing was blood. This clonotype was sampled from a girl aged 10-17 years with multiple sclerosis. This sequence joins TRBV20-1 and TRBJ2-5; D is unresolved. This CDR3 is CSAREARSQETLYF. The CDR3 nucleotides read TGCAGTGCTAGAGAGGCTAGGTCACAAGAGACCCTGTACTTC.